The clone carrying this T cell receptor beta chain showed up just once. This sample is part of a study of shared clonotypes between healthy human individuals. Measured with immunoSEQ multiplex PCR; TCRdb has only the in-frame clones, and not every one. The sample lists about 2 million clones; roughly 94% were seen once. V lost 4 bases to trimming and J lost 9 bases; unmatched junction nucleotides: 4. CDR1 is SGHRS, CDR2 YFSETQ, per germline. This CDR3 has 13 amino acids. Sequencing was done on a sample of naive CD4+ T cells sorted from blood. Subset specified: CD45RA+ positively selected. The J gene is TRBJ2-1, the V gene TRBV5-1; 10 nucleotides align to TRBD2. The TCR was taken from a young man in good health. This CDR3 is CASSPSGSTEQFF. Written as DNA, the CDR3 is TGCGCCAGCAGCCCTAGCGGGAGCACTGAGCAGTTCTTC.